This TCR beta chain was recovered during a study of identical twins. Study-wide results and caveats: With monozygotic twins, out-of-frame TCR alpha sharing exceeded what models estimated. The study found excess low generation probability among twin-shared out-of-frame alpha sequences. With abundant cord blood beta clonotypes, insertions were fewer; memory repertoires showed no such pattern.

Template switching added a universal primer site, and cDNA bore unique molecular identifiers. TCRdb ran MiXCR on the 5' RACE reads and lists one entry per CDR3 protein. Seen here are around 1.7 million distinct CDR3 sequences, under 35% observed once, and the top ten hold over 0.25%. Turning to this clonotype: Antigen: not known.

V lost 1 base and J lost 7; bases outside the gene matches: 11. CDR1 is SGHVS, CDR2 FNYEAQ, per germline. There are 16 residues in the CDR3. Sequenced: cord blood. This clonotype originated in a newborn girl in good health. The chain combines TRBV7-6 with TRBJ2-3; TRBD2 matches 7 bases. CDR3 sequence (DNA): TGTGCCAGCAGCTTAGAGTATACGGGAGGCCACCATACGCAGTATTTT. It codes for CASSLEYTGGHHTQYF.